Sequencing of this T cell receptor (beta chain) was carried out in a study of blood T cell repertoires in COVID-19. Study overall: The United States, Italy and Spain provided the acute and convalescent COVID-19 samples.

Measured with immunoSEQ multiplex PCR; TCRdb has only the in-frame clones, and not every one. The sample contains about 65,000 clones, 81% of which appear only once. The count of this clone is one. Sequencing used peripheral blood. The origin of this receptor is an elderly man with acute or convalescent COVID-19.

CDR3 in DNA: TGTGCCAGCAGCCAAGATCTTGGGGAGATCCAAGAGACCCAGTACTTC. As protein: CASSQDLGEIQETQYF. This chain links TRBV3-1 (or the pseudogene TRBV3-2) with TRBJ2-5, with D perhaps matching TRBD2 (5 bases). Germline V lookup: CDR1 LGHDT, CDR2 YNNKEL (reference sequence). The CDR3 extends over 16 amino acids. Between the trimmed V and J ends, which lost 0 bases and 1 base, there was a span of 12 bases.